Given below is one T cell receptor (beta chain) in context. Clones were sequenced by immunoSEQ multiplex PCR, and TCRdb holds only the in-frame ones, with some missing. The sample lists roughly 71,000 clones, around 85% occurring once. The entry originates in a study of T cell responses to AZD1222 COVID-19 vaccine. Losses at the gene ends were 0 bases for V and 10 bases for J; bases not matched to a gene: 15. CDR3 length: 18 residues. The germline gives CDR1 SGHNT, CDR2 YENEEA. The V and J genes are TRBV11-3 and TRBJ2-1; 10 positions match TRBD2. This receptor was obtained from an adult in good health. The specimen comprised peripheral blood, sampled on day 0 of AZD1222 vaccination. The CDR3 DNA sequence: TGTGCCAGCAGCTTAGATCCGGGGGGGAGCGGGAGGGCCTGGGAGCAGTTCTTC. The encoded protein is CASSLDPGGSGRAWEQFF.